This TCR beta chain was observed in a study of T cell repertoires in cytomegalovirus infection. In regard to this clonotype: Its antigen is not known.

One entry per CDR3 protein, called by TCRdb with MiXCR from the reads. The profile shows approximately 1,000,000 distinct CDR3 sequences, around 29% of them singletons. This specimen consisted of cultured CD8+ T cells from PBMCs, obtained from culture after CMV antigen stimulation. This sequence originates from a human donor in good health (CMV status not recorded). Some clones in this sample may be carry-over from other donors' samples.

CDR3 residues: CASSLVADQPQHF. CDR3 sequence (DNA): TGTGCCAGCAGCTTAGTTGCCGATCAGCCCCAGCATTTT. The gene calls are TRBV7-9 and TRBJ1-5, with no clear D. Germline CDR1 SEHNR, CDR2 FQNEAQ (reference sequence). CDR3 length: 13 amino acids. V was cut by 1 base and J by 5 bases, with 6 bases left in between.